The next 32 T cell receptor beta chains were all read from a single sample in a study of blood T cell repertoires in COVID-19. Repertoires were generated with immunoSEQ multiplex PCR, while TCRdb's copy carries only in-frame clones and drops some. The data show roughly 70,000 clones, 70% to 75% seen once. The sequencing input was peripheral blood. The receptors here all came from a man aged 55 to 69 with acute or convalescent COVID-19.

This chain uses TRBV3-1 (or the pseudogene TRBV3-2) with TRBJ2-7, with TRBD2 as a possible D gene (5 bases). V dropped 1 base and J dropped 3 bases, with 7 bases sitting between them. Germline loops: CDR1 LGHDT, CDR2 YNNKEL (reference sequence). The CDR3 runs 13 residues. CDR3 loop: CASSQARGYEQYV. Here the CDR3 DNA reads TGTGCCAGCAGCCAAGCACGGGGCTACGAGCAGTACGTC.

V is TRBV2 and J is TRBJ2-4, with a weak D call TRBD1 (6 bases). Germline CDR1 and CDR2: SNHLY and FYNNEI. V was cut by 5 bases and J by 3 bases, with 11 bases left in between. The CDR3 sequence is 14 residues long. CDR3: CASSYRVGKNIQYF. The CDR3 DNA reads as TGTGCCAGCAGTTACAGGGTCGGCAAAAACATTCAGTACTTC.

This clone showed up just once. This chain connects TRBV12-2 to TRBJ2-5; the table gives TRBD1 as D, unverified against the DNA. TRBV12-2 corresponds to a pseudogene. The length of the CDR3 is 15 residues. CDR3 loop: CASRLVPASQETQYF. CDR3 nucleotides: TGTGCAAGTCGCTTAGTTCCCGCCAGCCAAGAGACCCAGTACTTC.

The rearrangement joins TRBV11-2 to TRBJ2-5; 11 nucleotides agree with TRBD1. The CDR3 consists of 16 residues. The germline V gene encodes CDR1 SGHAT and CDR2 FQNNGV. Losses at the gene ends were 1 base for V and 3 bases for J; bases not matched to a gene: 4. The CDR3 region is CASSLARTGGEETQYF. CDR3 nucleotides: TGTGCCAGCAGCTTAGCTCGGACAGGGGGCGAAGAGACCCAGTACTTC. Drawing the rest from reference TRBV11-2 and TRBJ2-5, the complete variable domain is EAGVAQSPRYKIIEKRQSVAFWCNPISGHATLYWYQQILGQGPKLLIQFQNNGVVDDSQLPKDRFSAERLKGVDSTLKIQPAKLEDSAVYLCASSLARTGGEETQYFGPGTRLLVL.

V and J are TRBV7-9 and TRBJ2-3; maybe TRBD1 (6 bases). The V end lost 9 bases, the J end lost 4 bases, and 17 bases lay between the germline ends. The CDR3 has 14 amino acids. The V gene's germline CDR1 is SEHNR and CDR2 FQNEAQ (reference sequence). DNA of the CDR3: TGTGCCAGTCGCAGGGGCGTCAGATCAGATACGCAGTATTTT. The encoded protein is CASRRGVRSDTQYF.

This chain uses TRBV9 with TRBJ2-5; 8 bases map to TRBD2. J lost 2 bases, V lost 0 bases, and 12 bases had no gene match. Germline CDR1 is SGDLS and CDR2 is YYNGEE. This CDR3 region has 18 residues. CDR3 region: CASSVDPPGLGMQETQYF. The CDR3 coding sequence is TGTGCCAGCAGCGTAGATCCACCGGGACTAGGGATGCAAGAGACCCAGTACTTC.

The gene calls are TRBV29-1 and TRBJ1-2; 7 bases fit TRBD1. Germline V gene lookup returns CDR1 SQVTM and CDR2 ANQGSEA. CDR3 length: 12 amino acids. V was clipped by 6 bases and J by 3 bases; unmatched bases: 4. Here the CDR3 reads CSVVRGDYGYTF. The CDR3 region has the DNA TGCAGCGTGGTCAGGGGGGACTATGGCTACACCTTC.

The chain recombines TRBV30 with TRBJ1-3, with D uncertain. This CDR3 is built from 14 residues. Germline CDR1 GTSNPN, CDR2 SVGIG (reference sequence). With 3 bases removed from V and 0 bases from J, the gap between germline ends came to 9 bases. The CDR3 bases are TGTGCCTGGAGGTCCATCAGCTCTGGAAACACCATATATTTT. Protein: CAWRSISSGNTIYF.

This chain joins TRBV5-8 and TRBJ2-3; the match to TRBD1 covers 10 bases. Losses at the gene ends were 0 bases for V and 2 bases for J; bases not matched to a gene: 6. The germline CDR1 and CDR2 sequences are SGHTS and YDEGEE. The CDR3 extends over 17 amino acids. CDR3 nucleotides: TGTGCCAGCAGCTTGGGGACAGGGGGTCATAACACAGATACGCAGTATTTT. Translation: CASSLGTGGHNTDTQYF.

The chain recombines TRBV27 with TRBJ2-4, with D possibly TRBD1 on 7 matching bases. The CDR3 consists of 14 residues. V gave up 6 bases and J gave up 2 bases, with 11 bases separating them. Germline assignment: CDR1 MNHEY and CDR2 SMNVEV (reference sequence). This chain's CDR3 is CASSPGGPKNIQYF. In nucleotides, the CDR3 is TGTGCCAGCAGCCCAGGGGGGCCCAAAAACATTCAGTACTTC.

This chain connects TRBV5-6 to TRBJ2-5; TRBD2 is a possible D gene (6 bases). The germline CDR1 and CDR2 sequences are SGHDT and YYEEEE. Trimming took off 1 base at V and 1 base at J, with 14 bases between the two ends. The CDR3 extends over 16 amino acids. This chain's CDR3 is CASSLILAMGQETQYF. CDR3 nucleotide sequence: TGTGCCAGCAGCTTGATCCTAGCGATGGGCCAAGAGACCCAGTACTTC.

The genes are TRBV2 and TRBJ1-1, with unresolved D. This CDR3 region has 13 residues. V lost 1 base to trimming and J lost 5 bases, with 8 bases between them. Germline CDR1 is SNHLY and CDR2 is FYNNEI. The CDR3 reads CASSEDMRTEAFF. DNA of the CDR3: TGTGCCAGCAGTGAAGATATGAGGACTGAAGCTTTCTTT.

The rearrangement uses TRBV24-1 and TRBJ2-7; D is unresolved. Germline CDR1 KGHDR, CDR2 SFDVKD. The CDR3 covers 16 residues. V lost 4 bases, J lost 0 bases, and 15 bases lay in between. The CDR3 nucleotides read TGTGCCACCAGTGACTCCAGACACGAACGCTCCTACGAGCAGTACTTC. Protein sequence: CATSDSRHERSYEQYF.

This rearrangement joins TRBV19 to TRBJ2-3, with 9 bases matching TRBD1. The germline CDR1 and CDR2 sequences are LNHDA and SQIVND (reference sequence). The CDR3 has 15 amino acids. V dropped 5 bases and J dropped 6; count of bases not matched to a gene: 9. The CDR3 region is CASSVRDREGDTQYF. DNA for the CDR3: TGTGCCAGTAGTGTCCGGGACAGGGAGGGTGATACGCAGTATTTT.

This clone was seen ten or more times. The gene calls are TRBV4-2 and TRBJ1-1; 7 nucleotides agree with TRBD1. This CDR3 is 14 amino acids long. Germline values: CDR1 LGHNA, CDR2 YNFKEQ. Trimming took 5 bases from V and 1 from J; bases not matched to a gene: 4. The CDR3 is CASSYRDRNTEAFF. CDR3 sequence (DNA): TGTGCCAGCAGCTACCGGGACAGGAACACTGAAGCTTTCTTT.

The V and J genes are TRBV21-1 and TRBJ2-2; the table names TRBD2, a call not compared with the DNA. TRBV21-1 represents a pseudogene. The CDR3 has 20 amino acids. DNA for the CDR3: TGTGCCAGCAACCCTTATGCTCCGGGACTAGCGGGAGAACGAACCGGGGAGCTGTTTTTT. It translates to CASNPYAPGLAGERTGELFF.

About this clone: It may be a read error: a sequence one base away is much more abundant. The sample contains more than one DNA sequence encoding this CDR3. The chain employs TRBV9 and TRBJ1-5; D gene uncertain. This CDR3 contains 14 residues. The V end was cut by 0 bases, the J end by 2 bases, with 6 bases between. The germline V gene has CDR1 SGDLS and CDR2 YYNGEE. CDR3 residues: CASSVDGGNQPQHF. In nucleotides, the CDR3 is TGTGCCAGCAGCGTAGATGGAGGCAATCAGCCCCAGCATTTT.

This chain links TRBV30 with TRBJ2-7; D might be TRBD1 (6 bases). Trimming left V 0 bases short and J 2 bases short, with 8 bases between. The CDR3 contains 13 residues. Germline V CDR1 and CDR2: GTSNPN, SVGIG (reference sequence). This CDR3 reads CAWSVGQAYEQYF. CDR3 DNA: TGTGCCTGGAGTGTGGGACAAGCCTACGAGCAGTACTTC.

This clone was seen a handful of times. The V call is TRBV5-4, the J call TRBJ2-5; TRBD2 might be the D (5 bases). Trimming pared 3 bases from V and 7 bases from J, leaving 16 bases between. The CDR3 covers 14 residues. CDR1 SGHNT and CDR2 YYREEE come from the germline V gene (reference sequence). The CDR3 DNA reads as TGTGCCAGCAGCTCCAAGACCGGTGAGGGGACCCAGTACTTC. Translation gives CASSSKTGEGTQYF.

This rearrangement joins TRBV10-1 to TRBJ2-2; D unresolved. Trimming took off 5 bases at V and 4 bases at J, with 5 bases between the two ends. The CDR3 totals 12 residues. Germline assignment: CDR1 WNHNN and CDR2 SYGVQD (reference sequence). The CDR3 loop reads CASSQVTGELFF. As DNA, the CDR3 is TGCGCCAGCAGTCAGGTCACCGGGGAGCTGTTTTTT.

The chain joins TRBV5-4 to TRBJ1-1, with 9 bases that match TRBD1. J was trimmed by 4 bases and V by 2 bases; bases with no gene match: 6. CDR1 SGHNT and CDR2 YYREEE come from the germline V gene (reference sequence). The CDR3 has 15 amino acids. This chain's CDR3 is CASSLGTGLITEAFF. In nucleotides, the CDR3 is TGTGCCAGCAGCTTAGGGACAGGGTTGATCACTGAAGCTTTCTTT.

The chain joins TRBV5-1 to TRBJ2-3; 8 positions match TRBD1. Germline V gene data show CDR1 as SGHRS and CDR2 as YFSETQ. This CDR3 comprises 15 residues. The V and J ends lost 5 bases and 4 bases, in that order; junction bases with no gene match: 9. The CDR3 DNA reads as TGCGCCAGCAGTTCCCGGACAGGGCGCCCAGATACGCAGTATTTT. It translates to CASSSRTGRPDTQYF.

The chain couples TRBV28 to TRBJ1-1; no clear D gene. From germline, CDR1 is MDHEN and CDR2 SYDVKM. The V and J ends lost 6 bases and 0 bases respectively, with 14 bases between them. This CDR3 contains 15 residues. The CDR3 nucleotides are TGTGCCAGCAGCTACACAGTGGGCATGAACACTGAAGCTTTCTTT. Amino acid sequence: CASSYTVGMNTEAFF.

The sample holds one count of this clone. V gene TRBV3-1 (or the pseudogene TRBV3-2) combines with J gene TRBJ2-5; a weak D match, TRBD1 (5 bases). Per the germline V gene, CDR1 is LGHDT and CDR2 is YNNKEL (reference sequence). The CDR3 sequence is 13 residues long. The ends were cut back, 4 bases at V and 5 bases at J, with 11 bases in the middle. The CDR3 sequence: CASSPVAGETQYF. DNA of the CDR3: TGTGCCAGCAGCCCCGTGGCAGGGGAGACCCAGTACTTC.

This clone was recorded only once. The rearrangement links TRBV5-6 to TRBJ1-6, with a tentative D call TRBD1 (5 bases). The V end lost 3 bases, the J end lost 3 bases, and 16 bases lay between the germline ends. The CDR3 loop spans 17 amino acids. From germline, CDR1 is SGHDT and CDR2 YYEEEE. This CDR3 is CASSSGGGGYYNSPLHF. Written as DNA, the CDR3 is TGTGCCAGCAGCTCGGGCGGGGGGGGTTACTATAATTCACCCCTCCACTTT.

In its sample, this clone was seen a few times. The V and J genes are TRBV5-8 and TRBJ2-6; 7 nucleotides agree with TRBD1. The germline V gene has CDR1 SGHTS and CDR2 YDEGEE. The CDR3 contains 17 residues. The J segment lost 0 bases and the V segment lost 4 bases, leaving 7 bases of the junction unmatched. The chain's CDR3 is CASSLWTGSSGANVLTF. As DNA, the CDR3 is TGTGCCAGCAGCCTTTGGACAGGTTCCTCTGGGGCCAACGTCCTGACTTTC. The whole variable domain, filled in from reference TRBV5-8 and TRBJ2-6, reads EAGVTQSPTHLIKTRGQQATLRCSPISGHTSVYWYQQALGLGLQFLLWYDEGEERNRGNFPPRFSGRQFPNYSSELNVNALELEDSALYLCASSLWTGSSGANVLTFGAGSRLTVL.

The V call is TRBV19, the J call TRBJ2-3; 8 nucleotides match TRBD1. This CDR3 has 15 amino acids. V shed 5 bases and J 0 bases; nucleotides not matched to a gene: 4. Germline V gene data show CDR1 as LNHDA and CDR2 as SQIVND (reference sequence). As DNA, the CDR3 is TGTGCCAGTAGTGGGGGACAGGAAAGCACAGATACGCAGTATTTT. It yields the protein CASSGGQESTDTQYF.

The count of this clone is one. This rearrangement joins TRBV6-2 or TRBV6-3 to TRBJ2-3; TRBD2 agrees at 8 bases. Germline CDR1 is MNHEY and CDR2 is SVGEGT. Trimming at V came to 7 bases and at J to 3 bases, leaving 15 bases not matched to a gene. CDR3 length: 17 amino acids. The CDR3 region has the DNA TGTGCCAGCACCCCCCGACCGGGAGGGCCCGTGACAGATACGCAGTATTTT. As protein: CASTPRPGGPVTDTQYF.

The V and J genes are TRBV5-1 and TRBJ2-1; D might be TRBD2 (6 bases). This CDR3 region has 14 residues. Trimming left V 1 base short and J 10 bases short, with 15 bases between. Germline CDR1 reads SGHRS; CDR2 reads YFSETQ. CDR3 in DNA: TGCGCCAGCAGCTTGTATCGGGGGTGGGGGGAGCAGTTCTTC. Its protein is CASSLYRGWGEQFF.

The V gene is TRBV5-1, the J gene TRBJ1-1; no definite D call. The CDR3 has 12 amino acids. V dropped 0 bases and J dropped 14 bases, with 14 bases sitting between them. Germline V CDR1 and CDR2: SGHRS, YFSETQ. The CDR3 sequence: CASSLDLREVFF. CDR3 sequence (DNA): TGCGCCAGCAGCTTGGATCTGCGAGAAGTGTTCTTT.

The V and J genes are TRBV30 and TRBJ2-3; possibly TRBD2 for D (5 bases). CDR1 and CDR2 (germline): GTSNPN, SVGIG (reference sequence). The CDR3 is 13 amino acids. The V gene lost 4 bases and the J gene lost 4 bases, with 12 bases spanning the gap. CDR3 residues: CAWTPVGADTQYF. The CDR3 region has the DNA TGTGCCTGGACCCCGGTGGGAGCAGATACGCAGTATTTT.

The chain recombines TRBV19 with TRBJ2-5; tentatively, D is TRBD2 (6 bases). Germline V gene data show CDR1 as LNHDA and CDR2 as SQIVND (reference sequence). Trimming pared 5 bases from V and 0 bases from J, leaving 10 bases between. CDR3 length: 14 amino acids. The CDR3 bases are TGTGCCAGTAGTCGGAGGAGGGACCAAGAGACCCAGTACTTC. As protein: CASSRRRDQETQYF.